The rows below give T cell receptor beta chains drawn from one sample of a study of vaccination effects on CD4 cells after COVID-19. Their antigens are not known. Libraries were prepared by immunoSEQ multiplex PCR; TCRdb keeps only in-frame clonotypes and omits some of them. The sample gives about 66,000 clones, 76% of which show up once; about 0.86% is in the top ten. The sample was CD4+ T cells from PBMCs cultured with HCoV-OC43 spike peptides, taken after COVID-19 vaccination. The receptors come from a human donor who received a COVID-19 vaccine. CDR3s include the opening cysteine and the closing phenylalanine or tryptophan. The D gene is left open where the match is weak. Only some rows state a clone size, as once, few, many or a class for expanded clones.

v_gene	abundance	d_gene	j_gene	CDR3aa	CDR3nt
TRBV25-1	.	.	TRBJ1-2	CASSEYEDRGYTF	TGTGCCAGCAGTGAATATGAGGACCGCGGCTACACCTTC
TRBV5-4	.	TRBD2	TRBJ2-3	CASRLGGVSTDTQYF	TGTGCCAGCAGGCTGGGAGGGGTCAGCACAGATACGCAGTATTTT
TRBV5-1	.	TRBD1	TRBJ2-5	CASSTPGTAVAETQYF	TGCGCCAGCAGCACGCCCGGGACAGCCGTGGCGGAGACCCAGTACTTC
TRBV2	.	.	TRBJ2-5	CASSDQRVRETQYF	TGTGCCAGCAGTGATCAGCGGGTTCGGGAGACCCAGTACTTC
TRBV6-2/TRBV6-3	.	.	TRBJ1-2	CASSYGERNGYTF	TGTGCCAGCAGTTACGGGGAACGTAATGGCTACACCTTC
TRBV27	.	TRBD1	TRBJ1-3	CASSRDRGSGNTIYF	TGTGCCAGCAGCCGGGACAGGGGATCGGGAAACACCATATATTTT
TRBV10-2	.	.	TRBJ2-2	CASDKTARPTGELFF	TGCGCCAGCGATAAGACAGCACGCCCTACCGGGGAGCTGTTTTTT
TRBV5-1	.	.	TRBJ1-1	CASRSEGSEAFF	TGCGCCAGCAGATCAGAGGGGAGTGAAGCTTTCTTT
TRBV20-1	.	.	TRBJ2-1	CSPSFNEQFF	TGCAGTCCGTCATTTAATGAGCAGTTCTTC
TRBV5-1	.	.	TRBJ2-3	CASSSGLGADTDTQYF	TGCGCCAGCAGCTCTGGCCTGGGGGCCGACACAGATACGCAGTATTTT
TRBV3-1/TRBV3-2	.	.	TRBJ1-1	CASRGYRSGEAFF	TGTGCCAGCAGGGGATACCGGTCGGGGGAAGCTTTCTTT
TRBV3-1/TRBV3-2	.	TRBD1	TRBJ1-5	CASSQGGQGVKQPQHF	TGTGCCAGCAGCCAAGGAGGACAGGGGGTAAAGCAGCCCCAGCATTTT
TRBV5-1	.	TRBD1	TRBJ2-5	CASSSGTGQETQYF	TGCGCCAGCAGCTCCGGGACAGGCCAAGAGACCCAGTACTTC
TRBV29-1	.	.	TRBJ1-4	CSVPRPTGAATNEKLFF	TGCAGCGTTCCCCGCCCGACAGGCGCAGCAACTAATGAAAAACTGTTTTTT
TRBV5-8	.	TRBD1	TRBJ1-1	CASSLRTGGGTGMNTEAFF	TGTGCCAGCAGCTTGAGGACGGGCGGGGGGACAGGCATGAACACTGAAGCTTTCTTT
TRBV5-1	.	.	TRBJ2-1	CASSLARTVYNEQFF	TGCGCCAGCAGCTTGGCCCGGACGGTATACAATGAGCAGTTCTTC
TRBV3-1/TRBV3-2	.	.	TRBJ2-5	CASSSGQLQETQYF	TGTGCCAGCAGCTCTGGACAGCTCCAAGAGACCCAGTACTTC
TRBV7-2	.	.	TRBJ2-5	CASSQRVTQYF	TGTGCCAGCAGCCAACGGGTGACCCAGTACTTC
TRBV2	.	.	TRBJ1-1	CASILSLGPAFF	TGTGCCAGCATCTTGAGTTTGGGACCAGCTTTCTTT
TRBV2	once	.	TRBJ1-4	CASSEAHITLTGEKLFF	TGTGCCAGCAGTGAAGCGCACATCACCTTGACGGGCGAAAAACTGTTTTTT
TRBV6-5	.	TRBD1	TRBJ2-2	CASRPDRGNTGELFF	TGTGCCAGCAGACCCGACAGGGGTAACACCGGGGAGCTGTTTTTT
TRBV3-1/TRBV3-2	.	.	TRBJ1-2	CASSQANYGYTF	TGTGCCAGCAGCCAGGCTAACTATGGCTACACCTTC
TRBV5-1	.	.	TRBJ2-3	CASSLGGGQGDTQYF	TGCGCCAGCAGCTTGGGTGGCGGGCAGGGGGATACGCAGTATTTT